This is a list of T cell receptor beta chains from one sample in a study of OX40 agonist ivuxolimab in advanced cancers. The data were produced by immunoSEQ multiplex PCR, yet TCRdb's version contains in-frame clones alone and is incomplete. Here the sample spans fewer than 100,000 clones, around 88% being singletons. The sample was CD4+ or CD8+ T cells sorted from blood, taken in a trial of the OX40 agonist ivuxolimab. These receptors were collected from an adult with an advanced solid tumor such as melanoma, head and neck, liver or kidney cancer. The CDR3 runs from the conserved cysteine through the conserved F or W.

CDR3	V	J
CASSPLGGNADTQYF	TRBV9	TRBJ2-3
CAISDRAIPSGNTIYF	TRBV10-3	TRBJ1-3
CASSESNRGWETQYF	TRBV2	TRBJ2-5
CASSYRRTGGGYGYTF	TRBV6-5	TRBJ1-2
CATSRDEGGGHQPQHF	TRBV15	TRBJ1-5
CASSPTGDYEQYF	TRBV7-6	TRBJ2-7
CASSQGGHGRLNEKLFF	TRBV4-3	TRBJ1-4
CATSRWDRQETQYF	TRBV15	TRBJ2-5
CASSLGGPAGGQHF	TRBV7-2	TRBJ1-5
CASSSPDRRSYGYTF	TRBV5-5	TRBJ1-2
CASRYRVSGSAQHF	TRBV2	TRBJ1-5
CASRQTGATYEQYF	TRBV19	TRBJ2-7
CASAGLYF	TRBV5-8	TRBJ2-7
CASSQGGTLTDTQYF	TRBV4-3	TRBJ2-3
CASSLVGVGFRQETQYF	TRBV7-2	TRBJ2-5
CASSIRGPDTGELFF	TRBV19	TRBJ2-2
CASSFSRVNYGYTF	TRBV7-2	TRBJ1-2
CASSLVLQGIQETQYF	TRBV7-9	TRBJ2-5
CASQAILQETQYF	TRBV5-1	TRBJ2-5
CASSSLVGGEQFF	TRBV5-1	TRBJ2-1
CATRTGGNQPQHF	TRBV19	TRBJ1-5
CATHSWGTGDSNQPQHF	TRBV15	TRBJ1-5
CASSPVTGGAFF	TRBV11-3	TRBJ1-1
CASSPGQGAHEQYF	TRBV7-8	TRBJ2-7
CASGPRRRETQYF	TRBV14	TRBJ2-5
CASSQQGIITDGYTF	TRBV7-2	TRBJ1-2
CASGQQGAGVGNTIYF	TRBV10-1	TRBJ1-3
CASSVDLENTEAFF	TRBV9	TRBJ1-1
CASSAHGRRRNSWNTIYF	TRBV7-6	TRBJ1-3
CASRSGTGAYEQYF	TRBV7-2	TRBJ2-7
CASSLGQGGAYEQYF	TRBV11-2	TRBJ2-7
CSVTTNEKLFF	TRBV29-1	TRBJ1-4
CASSHLPGEQFF	TRBV11-2	TRBJ2-1
CASSPGGGENQPQHF	TRBV6-5	TRBJ1-5
CASSFTPDTQYF	TRBV7-2	TRBJ2-3
CASSLTGGYEQYF	TRBV5-1	TRBJ2-7
CASRGQGGDTIYF	TRBV28	TRBJ1-3
CATRGAGNQPQHF	TRBV6-5	TRBJ1-5
CATYPGTAFPDTQYF	TRBV10-3	TRBJ2-3
CASSLVDWGGNQPQHF	TRBV5-5	TRBJ1-5
CSVGRGEGSPLHF	TRBV29-1	TRBJ1-6
CASSLLGRELFF	TRBV7-3	TRBJ2-2
CASSRTTGGDEQFF	TRBV6-5	TRBJ2-1
CASGQRPLYGYTF	TRBV19	TRBJ1-2
CASKALGTENQPQHF	TRBV19	TRBJ1-5
CASSIRVLGSPGANVLTF	TRBV19	TRBJ2-6
CARSLVGGASNQPQHF	TRBV5-3	TRBJ1-5
CASSVWDNEQYF	TRBV9	TRBJ2-7
CASSQATGTEPDTQYF	TRBV4-1	TRBJ2-3